This TCR beta chain was identified in a study of blood T cell repertoires in COVID-19. Across the whole study: COVID-19 samples collected from the United States, Italy and Spain covered acute and convalescent phases.

Ages ranged from about 18 to 89 years, with residence in approximately 23 US areas. Two negative PCRs, clearance, or symptom resolution were required of recovered Cohort 3 donors. Germline CDR1 MGHRA, CDR2 YSYEKL. The CDR3 is made up of 15 amino acids. The ends lost 4 bases at V and 2 bases at J; junction bases unmatched: 5. Per the authors' pipeline: Estimates of nucleated cell counts were drawn from the amplification of reference gene primers. The protocol was immunoSEQ multiplex PCR, while the TCRdb copy is restricted to in-frame clones and leaves out a portion. The V and J calls and clone size were taken over from that table, and D and trimming were inferred from the DNA. The sample shows 170,000 or so clones, 88% of them seen only once.

The V call is TRBV4-1, the J call TRBJ2-1, with 7 nucleotides matching TRBD2. The TCR was taken from a woman between 18 and 30 years old who had recovered from COVID-19. The sample comprised PBMCs or T cells enriched from blood (not recorded which). The CDR3 sequence: CASSLREDTYNEQFF. The CDR3 DNA is TGCGCCAGCAGCCTCCGGGAGGACACCTACAATGAGCAGTTCTTC.